This T cell receptor (beta chain) comes out of a study of OX40 agonist ivuxolimab in advanced cancers. Looking at the study overall: Partial responses occurred in Three dose-escalation patients, one with hepatocellular carcinoma and two with cutaneous melanoma. Study-level findings and limits: Antigen targets of the expanded peripheral T cells went undetermined. Average numbers of expanded clones were greater in CD8+ T cells than in CD4+.

V shed 6 bases, J shed 5 bases, and the junction held 12 bases outside the gene matches. The germline V gene encodes CDR1 KGHSH and CDR2 LQKENI. This CDR3 contains 17 residues. The method was immunoSEQ multiplex PCR; TCRdb's version includes in-frame clones alone and lacks a portion of them. The sample consists of tens of thousands of clones, about nine tenths of them appearing once. Blood specimens came from baseline, cycle 4 day 1, and cycle 7 day 1. This clone was counted a few times. Its target is unknown. The sequence derives from an adult with an advanced solid tumor such as melanoma, head and neck, liver or kidney cancer. The chain couples TRBV18 to TRBJ1-5; 11 bases line up with TRBD1. The material was CD4+ or CD8+ T cells sorted from blood, obtained in a trial of the OX40 agonist ivuxolimab. The DNA for the CDR3 is TGTGCCAGCTCCCCTGGGACAGGGGGAGAGAGTTATCAGCCCCAGCATTTT. It yields the protein CASSPGTGGESYQPQHF.